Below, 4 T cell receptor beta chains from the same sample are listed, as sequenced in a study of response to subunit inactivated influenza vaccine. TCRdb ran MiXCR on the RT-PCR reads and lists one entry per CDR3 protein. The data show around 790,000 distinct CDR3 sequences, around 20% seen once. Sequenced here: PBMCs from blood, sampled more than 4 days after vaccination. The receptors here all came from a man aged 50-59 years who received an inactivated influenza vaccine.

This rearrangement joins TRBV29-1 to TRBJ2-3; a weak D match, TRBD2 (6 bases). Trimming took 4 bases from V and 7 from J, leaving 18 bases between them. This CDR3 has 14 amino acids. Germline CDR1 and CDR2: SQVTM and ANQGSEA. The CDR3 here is CSVVDRRGLNTQYF. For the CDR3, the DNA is TGCAGCGTTGTTGATAGGAGGGGATTAAATACGCAGTATTTT.

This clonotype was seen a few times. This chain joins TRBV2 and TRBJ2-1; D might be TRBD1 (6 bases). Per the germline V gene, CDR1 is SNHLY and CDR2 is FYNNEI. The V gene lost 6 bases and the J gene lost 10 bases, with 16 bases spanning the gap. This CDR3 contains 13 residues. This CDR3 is CASRGISGQEQFF. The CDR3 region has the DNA TGTGCCAGCAGAGGCATATCCGGACAGGAGCAGTTCTTC.

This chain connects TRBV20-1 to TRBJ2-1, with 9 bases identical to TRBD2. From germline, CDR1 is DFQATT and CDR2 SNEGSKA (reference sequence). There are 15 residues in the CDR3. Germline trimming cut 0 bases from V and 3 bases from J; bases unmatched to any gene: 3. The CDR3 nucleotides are TGCAGTGCTAGAGATATGCGGGGGGGCTACAATGAGCAGTTCTTC. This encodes CSARDMRGGYNEQFF.

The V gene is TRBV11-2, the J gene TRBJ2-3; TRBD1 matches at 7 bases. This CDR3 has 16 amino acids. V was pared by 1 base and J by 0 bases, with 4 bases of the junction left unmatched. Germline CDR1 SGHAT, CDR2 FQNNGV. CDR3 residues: CASSLGGTDSTDTQYF. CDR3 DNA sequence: TGTGCCAGCAGCTTAGGGGGGACAGATAGCACAGATACGCAGTATTTT.